Below, 9 T cell receptor beta chains from the same sample are listed, as sequenced in a study of blood T cell repertoires in COVID-19. This table comes from immunoSEQ multiplex PCR, and its TCRdb copy is limited to in-frame clones, with some not included. The table includes roughly 150,000 clones, 65% to 80% detected once. The sample comprised PBMCs or T cells enriched from blood (not recorded which). Receptors originate from a woman aged 65 to 85 in a cohort exposed to, infected with or recovered from COVID-19 (not recorded which).

There are a few counts of this clone. V usage is TRBV4-2 and J usage is TRBJ2-1, with TRBD2 matching over 8 bases. There are 17 residues in the CDR3. The V segment lost 4 bases and the J segment 5 bases; nucleotides outside the gene matches: 13. Germline V lookup: CDR1 LGHNA, CDR2 YNFKEQ. For the CDR3, the DNA is TGTGCCAGCAGCCCCTCGCTGAGGCGGGAGGCGGACAATGAGCAGTTCTTC. Residues: CASSPSLRREADNEQFF.

The chain is built from TRBV28 and TRBJ1-4; D uncertain. V was clipped by 4 bases and J by 7 bases, with 13 bases between them. Germline V gene lookup returns CDR1 MDHEN and CDR2 SYDVKM. This CDR3 is 14 amino acids long. The CDR3 sequence is CASSSSVAGEKLFF. The DNA of the CDR3 is TGTGCCAGCAGTTCCTCCGTGGCGGGTGAAAAACTGTTTTTT. The full variable domain, rest sourced from reference TRBV28 and TRBJ1-4, is DVKVTQSSRYLVKRTGEKVFLECVQDMDHENMFWYRQDPGLGLRLIYFSYDVKMKEKGDIPEGYSVSREKKERFSLILESASTNQTSMYLCASSSSVAGEKLFFGSGTQLSVL.

The genes are TRBV11-1 and TRBJ1-1; D gene uncertain. Germline-derived CDR1 and CDR2 are SGHAT and FQDESV (reference sequence). The CDR3 covers 13 residues. V gave up 5 bases and J gave up 0 bases, with 7 bases separating them. The CDR3 protein is CASSRELNTEAFF. The CDR3 DNA reads as TGTGCCAGCAGCCGAGAGCTGAACACTGAAGCTTTCTTT.

This clone was detected once. This chain joins TRBV7-2 and TRBJ2-3; 8 positions agree with TRBD2. CDR1 and CDR2 from the germline V gene are SGHTA and FQGNSA. The CDR3 extends over 16 amino acids. The V segment lost 4 bases and the J segment 4 bases; nucleotides outside the gene matches: 10. The CDR3 region has the DNA TGTGCCAGCAGCTCCCGATCAGCGGGAGAATCAGATACGCAGTATTTT. Translated, it gives CASSSRSAGESDTQYF.

J is TRBJ1-1 and V is TRBV7-9; weak D call: TRBD1 (5 bases). V shed 8 bases and J shed 4 bases, with 14 bases lying between them. The CDR3 is 13 residues long. CDR1 SEHNR and CDR2 FQNEAQ come from the germline V gene (reference sequence). CDR3 sequence (DNA): TGTGCCAGCGTGAAGGACGGGGGCACTGAAGCTTTCTTT. Amino acid sequence: CASVKDGGTEAFF. Full variable domain (missing parts from reference TRBV7-9 and TRBJ1-1): DTGVSQNPRHKITKRGQNVTFRCDPISEHNRLYWYRQTLGQGPEFLTYFQNEAQLEKSRLLSDRFSAERPKGSFSTLEIQRTEQGDSAMYLCASVKDGGTEAFFGQGTRLTVV.

This clone was seen only once. CDR3 DNA sequence: TGTGCCAGTAGGGTTGGGTCACAGGGAGTGCTAATGAACACTGAAGCTTTCTTT. Protein sequence: CASRVGSQGVLMNTEAFF. This sequence joins TRBV19 and TRBJ1-1; maybe TRBD1 (6 bases). Germline V gene data show CDR1 as LNHDA and CDR2 as SQIVND (reference sequence). Trimming stripped 6 bases from V and 0 bases from J, with 23 bases between. The CDR3 length is 18 residues.

CDR3 sequence: CASSVRLGGTINYEQYF. The CDR3 DNA is TGTGCCAGCAGTGTTCGATTGGGGGGGACGATAAACTACGAGCAGTACTTC. V usage is TRBV6-1 and J usage is TRBJ2-7, with 7 bases aligning to TRBD2. This CDR3 has 17 residues. With V trimmed by 4 bases and J by 3 bases, 15 bases remained unmatched. Germline V gene sequence: CDR1 MNHNS, CDR2 SASEGT.

The chain carries TRBV5-1 and TRBJ1-1; D uncertain. Germline assignment: CDR1 SGHRS and CDR2 YFSETQ. The germline V and J ends were trimmed by 3 bases and 0 bases, with 15 bases remaining between them. The CDR3 is 16 amino acids. CDR3 protein: CASSSLLGGLNTEAFF. The CDR3 DNA reads as TGCGCCAGCAGCTCGCTTCTGGGAGGGTTGAACACTGAAGCTTTCTTT.

CDR3 in DNA: TGTGCCAGCAGCTTATTCGTGGGACAGGGGAAGGACGGGGAGCTGTTTTTT. Amino acids: CASSLFVGQGKDGELFF. The rearrangement joins TRBV7-6 to TRBJ2-2; TRBD1 matches at 10 bases. Trimming at V came to 2 bases and at J to 7 bases, leaving 10 bases not matched to a gene. The germline V gene has CDR1 SGHVS and CDR2 FNYEAQ. The CDR3 runs 17 residues.